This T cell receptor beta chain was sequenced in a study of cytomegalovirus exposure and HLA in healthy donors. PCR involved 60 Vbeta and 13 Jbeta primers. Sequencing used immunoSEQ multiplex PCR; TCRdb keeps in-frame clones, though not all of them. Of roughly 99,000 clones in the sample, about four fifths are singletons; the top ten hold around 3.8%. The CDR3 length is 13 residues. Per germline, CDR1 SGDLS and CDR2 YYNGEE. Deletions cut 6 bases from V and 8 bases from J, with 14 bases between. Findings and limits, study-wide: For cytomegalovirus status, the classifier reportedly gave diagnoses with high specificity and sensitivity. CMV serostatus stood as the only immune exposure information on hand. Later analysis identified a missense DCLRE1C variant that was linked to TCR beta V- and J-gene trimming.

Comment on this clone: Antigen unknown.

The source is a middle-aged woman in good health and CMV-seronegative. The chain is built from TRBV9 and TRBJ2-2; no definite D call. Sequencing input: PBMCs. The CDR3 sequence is CASNRNGAGELFF. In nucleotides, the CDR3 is TGTGCCAGCAACCGTAATGGAGCAGGGGAGCTGTTTTTT.